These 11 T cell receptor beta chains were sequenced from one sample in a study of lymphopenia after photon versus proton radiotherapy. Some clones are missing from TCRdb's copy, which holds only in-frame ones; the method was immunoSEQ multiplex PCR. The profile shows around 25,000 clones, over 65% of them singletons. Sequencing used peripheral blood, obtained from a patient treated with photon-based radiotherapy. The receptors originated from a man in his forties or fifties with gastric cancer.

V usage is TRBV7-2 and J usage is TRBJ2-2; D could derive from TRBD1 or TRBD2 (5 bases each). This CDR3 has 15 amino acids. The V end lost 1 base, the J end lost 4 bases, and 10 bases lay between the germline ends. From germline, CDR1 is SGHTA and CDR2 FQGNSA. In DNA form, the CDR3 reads TGTGCCAGCAGCTTAGTCCGAGGGGCCACCGGGGAGCTGTTTTTT. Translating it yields CASSLVRGATGELFF.

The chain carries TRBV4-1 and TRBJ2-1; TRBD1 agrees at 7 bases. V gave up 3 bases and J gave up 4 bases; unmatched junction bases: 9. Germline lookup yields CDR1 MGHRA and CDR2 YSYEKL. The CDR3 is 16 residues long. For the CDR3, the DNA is TGCGCCAGCAGCCACCCACCGGGACAGTATTACAATGAGCAGTTCTTC. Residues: CASSHPPGQYYNEQFF.

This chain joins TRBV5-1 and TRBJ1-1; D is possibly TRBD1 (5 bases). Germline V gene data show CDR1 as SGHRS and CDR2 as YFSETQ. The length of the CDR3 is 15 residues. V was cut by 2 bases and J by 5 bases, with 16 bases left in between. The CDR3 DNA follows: TGCGCCAGCAGCTTAGGGGAGACAGCCTATACTGAAGCTTTCTTT. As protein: CASSLGETAYTEAFF.

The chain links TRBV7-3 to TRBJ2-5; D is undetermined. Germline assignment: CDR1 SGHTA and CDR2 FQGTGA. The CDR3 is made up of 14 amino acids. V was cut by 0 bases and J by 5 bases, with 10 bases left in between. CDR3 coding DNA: TGTGCCAGCAGCTTAACGGGGTCCGGCGAGACCCAGTACTTC. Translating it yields CASSLTGSGETQYF.

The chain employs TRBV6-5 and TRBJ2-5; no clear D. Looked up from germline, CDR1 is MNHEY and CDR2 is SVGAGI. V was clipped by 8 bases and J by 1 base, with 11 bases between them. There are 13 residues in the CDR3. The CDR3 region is CASWRPSQETQYF. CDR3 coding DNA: TGTGCCAGCTGGAGACCGTCCCAAGAGACCCAGTACTTC.

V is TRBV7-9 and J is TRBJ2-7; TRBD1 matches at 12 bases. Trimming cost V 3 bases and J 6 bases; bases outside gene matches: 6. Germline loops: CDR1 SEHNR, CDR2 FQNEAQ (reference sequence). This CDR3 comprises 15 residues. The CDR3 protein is CASSFGGQGASEQYF. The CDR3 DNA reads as TGTGCCAGCAGCTTCGGGGGACAGGGGGCATCCGAGCAGTACTTC.

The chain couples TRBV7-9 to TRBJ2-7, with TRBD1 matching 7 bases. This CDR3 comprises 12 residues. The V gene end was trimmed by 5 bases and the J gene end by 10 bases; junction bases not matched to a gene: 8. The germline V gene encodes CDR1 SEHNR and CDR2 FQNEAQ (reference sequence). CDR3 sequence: CASSQTGDGQYF. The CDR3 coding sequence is TGTGCCAGCAGCCAAACAGGGGATGGTCAGTACTTC.

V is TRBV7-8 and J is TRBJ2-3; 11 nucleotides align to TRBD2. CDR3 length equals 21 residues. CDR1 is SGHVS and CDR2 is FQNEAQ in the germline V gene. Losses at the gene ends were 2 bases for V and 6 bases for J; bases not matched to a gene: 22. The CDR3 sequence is CASSLSGTSGLSGGAWDTQYF. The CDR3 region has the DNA TGTGCCAGCAGCTTAAGTGGAACTTCGGGTCTTAGCGGGGGGGCATGGGATACGCAGTATTTT.

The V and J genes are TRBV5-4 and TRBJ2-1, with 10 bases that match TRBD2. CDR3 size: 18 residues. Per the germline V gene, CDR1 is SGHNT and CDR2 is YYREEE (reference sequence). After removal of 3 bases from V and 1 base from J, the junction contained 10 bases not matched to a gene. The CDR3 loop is CASSSLFLAGESYNEQFF. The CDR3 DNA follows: TGTGCCAGCAGCTCCCTATTCCTAGCGGGGGAGTCCTACAATGAGCAGTTCTTC.

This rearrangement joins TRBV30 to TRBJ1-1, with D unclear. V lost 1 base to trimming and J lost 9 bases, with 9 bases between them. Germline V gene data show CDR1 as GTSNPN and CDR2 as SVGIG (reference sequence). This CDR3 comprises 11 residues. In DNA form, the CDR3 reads TGTGCCTGGAGTGCTCAAAGGCAAGCTTTCTTT. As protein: CAWSAQRQAFF.

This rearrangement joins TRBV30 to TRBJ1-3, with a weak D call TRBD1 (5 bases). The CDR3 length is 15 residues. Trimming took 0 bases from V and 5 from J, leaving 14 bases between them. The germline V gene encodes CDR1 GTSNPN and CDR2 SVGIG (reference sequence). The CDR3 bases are TGTGCCTGGAGTGTACAGGCACCTCATCGAAACACCATATATTTT. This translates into CAWSVQAPHRNTIYF.